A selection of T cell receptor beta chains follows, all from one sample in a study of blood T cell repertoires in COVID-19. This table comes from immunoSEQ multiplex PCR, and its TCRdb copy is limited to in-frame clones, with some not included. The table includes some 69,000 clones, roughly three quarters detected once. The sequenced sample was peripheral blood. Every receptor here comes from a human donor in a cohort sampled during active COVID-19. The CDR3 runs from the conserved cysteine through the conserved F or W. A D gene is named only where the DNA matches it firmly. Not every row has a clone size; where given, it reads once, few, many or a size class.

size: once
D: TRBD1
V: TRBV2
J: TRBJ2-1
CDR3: CASSGTGGFDNEQFF
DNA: TGTGCCAGCAGTGGGACAGGGGGCTTCGACAATGAGCAGTTCTTC

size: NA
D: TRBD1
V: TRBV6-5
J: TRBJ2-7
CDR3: CASSSPGQGTYEQYF
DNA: TGTGCCAGCAGTTCGCCGGGACAGGGGACCTACGAGCAGTACTTC

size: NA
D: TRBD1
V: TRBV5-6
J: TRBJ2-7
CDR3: CASSLLPGQGYEQYF
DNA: TGTGCCAGCAGCTTGCTTCCGGGACAGGGGTACGAGCAGTACTTC

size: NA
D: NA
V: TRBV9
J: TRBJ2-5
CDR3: CASSVGQGETQYF
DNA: TGTGCCAGCAGCGTAGGGCAGGGAGAGACCCAGTACTTC

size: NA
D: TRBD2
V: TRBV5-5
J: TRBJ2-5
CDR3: CASSVSGRGETQYF
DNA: TGTGCCAGCAGCGTTAGCGGGAGAGGGGAGACCCAGTACTTC

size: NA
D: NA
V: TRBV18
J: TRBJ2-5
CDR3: CASSPPGAGAQYF
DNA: TGTGCCAGCTCACCGCCAGGGGCCGGGGCCCAGTACTTC

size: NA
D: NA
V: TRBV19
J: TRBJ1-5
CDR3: CASSIEEGAQHF
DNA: TGTGCCAGTAGTATAGAGGAGGGTGCCCAGCATTTT

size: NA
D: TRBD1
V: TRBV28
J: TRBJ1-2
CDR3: CASSPGTGGLDYGYTF
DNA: TGTGCCAGCAGCCCCGGGACAGGGGGCCTTGACTATGGCTACACCTTC

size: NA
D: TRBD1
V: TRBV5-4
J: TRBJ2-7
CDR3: CASSRDRDYEQYF
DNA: TGTGCCAGCAGTCGAGACAGGGACTACGAGCAGTACTTC

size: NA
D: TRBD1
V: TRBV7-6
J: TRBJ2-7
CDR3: CASSHGQGYEQYF
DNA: TGTGCCAGCAGCCACGGACAGGGCTACGAGCAGTACTTC

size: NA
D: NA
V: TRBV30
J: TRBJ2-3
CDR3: CAWSGDFTDTQYF
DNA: TGTGCCTGGAGCGGGGACTTCACAGATACGCAGTATTTT

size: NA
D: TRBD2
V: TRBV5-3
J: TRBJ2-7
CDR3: CARSTYEGLAGVPTYEQYF
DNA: TGTGCCAGAAGCACATACGAGGGACTAGCGGGAGTGCCCACCTACGAGCAGTACTTC

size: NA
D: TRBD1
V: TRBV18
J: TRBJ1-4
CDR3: CASSRGQGQEKLFF
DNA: TGTGCCAGCTCACGGGGACAGGGTCAGGAAAAACTGTTTTTT

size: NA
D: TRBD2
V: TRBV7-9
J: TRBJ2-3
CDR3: CASSLGGSGSTDTQYF
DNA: TGTGCCAGCAGCTTAGGGGGTAGCGGGAGCACAGATACGCAGTATTTT

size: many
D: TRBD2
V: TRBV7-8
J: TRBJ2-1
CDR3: CASSLFLAGGKVAEQFF
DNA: TGTGCCAGCAGCTTATTCTTAGCGGGAGGCAAGGTTGCTGAGCAGTTCTTC

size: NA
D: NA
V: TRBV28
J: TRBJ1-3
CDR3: CASSSGSSGNTIYF
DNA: TGTGCCAGCAGTTCCGGGTCCTCTGGAAACACCATATATTTT

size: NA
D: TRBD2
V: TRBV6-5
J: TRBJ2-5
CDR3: CASRGGVPVGETQYF
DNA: TGTGCCAGCAGGGGGGGGGTCCCCGTCGGGGAGACCCAGTACTTC

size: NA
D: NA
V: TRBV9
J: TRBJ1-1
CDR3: CASSLEPGQNTEAFF
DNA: TGTGCCAGCAGCTTAGAACCGGGACAGAACACTGAAGCTTTCTTT

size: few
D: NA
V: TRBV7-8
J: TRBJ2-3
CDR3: CASSFRDSKGDTQYF
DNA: TGTGCCAGCAGCTTTAGGGACTCCAAGGGAGATACGCAGTATTTT

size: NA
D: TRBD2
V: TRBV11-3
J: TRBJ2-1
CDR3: CASSIGASGKQFF
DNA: TGTGCCAGCAGCATAGGGGCCAGCGGGAAGCAGTTCTTC

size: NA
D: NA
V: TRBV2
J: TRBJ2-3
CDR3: CASTRVADTQYF
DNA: TGTGCCAGCACCAGGGTAGCAGATACGCAGTATTTT

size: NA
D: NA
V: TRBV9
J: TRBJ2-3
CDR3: CASSVYAKPTSTDTQYF
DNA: TGTGCCAGCAGCGTCTACGCTAAACCCACTAGCACAGATACGCAGTATTTT

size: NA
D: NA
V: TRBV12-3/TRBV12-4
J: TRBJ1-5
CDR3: CASTPRVNQPQHF
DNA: TGTGCCAGCACCCCTCGAGTGAATCAGCCCCAGCATTTT